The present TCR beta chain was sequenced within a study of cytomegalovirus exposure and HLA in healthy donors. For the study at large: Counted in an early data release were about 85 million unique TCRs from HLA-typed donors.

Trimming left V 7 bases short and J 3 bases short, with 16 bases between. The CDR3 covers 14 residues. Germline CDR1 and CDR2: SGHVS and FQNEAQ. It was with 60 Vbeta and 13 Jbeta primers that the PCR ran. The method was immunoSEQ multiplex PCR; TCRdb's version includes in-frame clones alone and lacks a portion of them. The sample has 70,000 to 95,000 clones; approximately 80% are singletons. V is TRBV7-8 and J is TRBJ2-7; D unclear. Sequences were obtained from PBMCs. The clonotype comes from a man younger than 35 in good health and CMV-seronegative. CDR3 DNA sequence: TGTGCCAGCAATCCTATAGACGGAGACTACGAGCAGTACTTC. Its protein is CASNPIDGDYEQYF.